This passage covers 9 T cell receptor beta chains from one sample sequenced in a study of CD8 T cells in Susac syndrome (dated by TCRdb to about 2019). Preparation of the library involved the immunoSEQ multiplex PCR assay. RNA was extracted using the RNeasy kit, and roughly 0.45 to 1 microgram was reverse transcribed with random hexamers. Clones were called with MiXCR by TCRdb after fastp trimmed the public reads at Q25, and only in-frame beta chains were retained. Merged by CDR3 protein, the rows form single entries marked with the most common genes and DNA. For this sample there are 200,000 to 250,000 distinct CDR3 sequences; less than 95% appear just once. The biggest ten clones account for 0.15% to 0.2% of the sample. Input material: CD4+ T cells from PBMCs. Receptors originate from a human donor with Susac syndrome.

The gene calls are TRBV24-1 and TRBJ2-7; TRBD1 might be the D (5 bases). The germline V and J ends were trimmed by 3 bases and 3 bases, with 11 bases remaining between them. Germline lookup yields CDR1 KGHDR and CDR2 SFDVKD. The CDR3 spans 14 residues. CDR3 nucleotides: TGTGCCACCAGTGATCGCGACAGATTCTACGAGCAGTACTTC. Its protein product is CATSDRDRFYEQYF.

The chain recombines TRBV4-1 with TRBJ1-1; the D gene is possibly TRBD1 (5 bases). There are 15 residues in the CDR3. V was pared by 6 bases and J by 5 bases, with 19 bases between. Germline CDR1 is MGHRA and CDR2 is YSYEKL. The CDR3 reads CASSLSSDMPTEAFF. The DNA of the CDR3 is TGCGCCAGCAGTCTCTCCTCGGACATGCCGACTGAAGCTTTCTTT.

The chain uses TRBV6-2 or TRBV6-3 and TRBJ2-1, with 8 positions matching TRBD2. With V trimmed by 7 bases and J by 7 bases, 6 bases remained unmatched. CDR3 length: 13 residues. The germline CDR1 and CDR2 sequences are MNHEY and SVGEGT. The CDR3, as DNA: TGTGCCAGCACCCCCCTAGCGGGTAATGAGCAGTTCTTC. Translating gives CASTPLAGNEQFF.

In its sample, this clonotype was seen a few times. The chain joins TRBV7-9 to TRBJ1-2; D uncertain. Between the trimmed V and J ends, which lost 5 bases and 2 bases, there was a span of 9 bases. Germline V CDR1 and CDR2: SEHNR, FQNEAQ (reference sequence). This CDR3 has 13 amino acids. This chain's CDR3 is CASSADSNYGYTF. CDR3 nucleotides: TGTGCCAGCAGCGCCGACTCCAACTATGGCTACACCTTC.

J is TRBJ1-6 and V is TRBV20-1; 8 bases map to TRBD1. Per the germline V gene, CDR1 is DFQATT and CDR2 is SNEGSKA (reference sequence). The CDR3 is 16 residues long. J gave up 8 bases and V 3 bases, and 12 bases lay outside the gene matches. CDR3 coding DNA: TGCAGTGCTAGTTCGACAGGGGTTCTAGTCGATTCACCCCTCCACTTT. Translation gives CSASSTGVLVDSPLHF.

The chain has TRBV27 and TRBJ2-1; D tentatively fits TRBD1 or TRBD2 (5 bases each). The germline V and J ends were trimmed by 8 bases and 9 bases, with 14 bases remaining between them. The CDR3 totals 12 residues. The germline V gene encodes CDR1 MNHEY and CDR2 SMNVEV (reference sequence). The CDR3 reads CASRDRGGEQFF. The CDR3 nucleotides read TGTGCCAGCCGGGACCGTGGGGGTGAGCAGTTCTTC.

This chain uses TRBV12-3 or TRBV12-4 with TRBJ1-5, with a weak D call TRBD1 (5 bases). This CDR3 is 14 amino acids long. Trimming left V 5 bases short and J 4 bases short, with 12 bases between. The CDR3 loop reads CASSRSGPNQPQHF. Written as DNA, the CDR3 is TGTGCCAGCAGTCGATCGGGACCTAATCAGCCCCAGCATTTT.

This clonotype was recorded once. For the CDR3, the DNA is TGCAGCGTTGAGGGATTTGGAGAGACCCAGTACTTC. As protein: CSVEGFGETQYF. The V and J genes are TRBV29-1 and TRBJ2-5; D uncertain. CDR1 is SQVTM and CDR2 is ANQGSEA in the germline V gene. The CDR3 is 12 residues long. The V end lost 3 bases, the J end lost 4 bases, and 9 bases lay between the germline ends.

The chain has TRBV7-9 and TRBJ2-5, with 14 bases fitting TRBD2. Germline CDR1 reads SEHNR; CDR2 reads FQNEAQ (reference sequence). The CDR3 spans 15 residues. V was pared by 6 bases and J by 5 bases, with 5 bases of the junction left unmatched. CDR3 DNA sequence: TGTGCCAGCAGAAAGACTAGCGGGGGGGCGGAGACCCAGTACTTC. Protein product: CASRKTSGGAETQYF.